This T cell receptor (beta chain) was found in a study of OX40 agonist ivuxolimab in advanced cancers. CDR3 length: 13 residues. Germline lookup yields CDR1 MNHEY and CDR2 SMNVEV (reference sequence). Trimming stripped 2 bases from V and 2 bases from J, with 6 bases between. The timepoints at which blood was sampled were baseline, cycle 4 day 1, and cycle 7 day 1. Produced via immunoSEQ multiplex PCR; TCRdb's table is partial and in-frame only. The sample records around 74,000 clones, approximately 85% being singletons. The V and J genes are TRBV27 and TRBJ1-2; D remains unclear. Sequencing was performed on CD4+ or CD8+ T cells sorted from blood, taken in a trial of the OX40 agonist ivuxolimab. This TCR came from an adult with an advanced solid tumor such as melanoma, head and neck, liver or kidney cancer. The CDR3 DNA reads TGTGCCAGCAGTTTAAGACACAACTATGGCTACACCTTC. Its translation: CASSLRHNYGYTF.